This T cell receptor beta chain was identified during a study of T cell responses to AZD1222 COVID-19 vaccine. The germline V and J ends were trimmed by 7 bases and 0 bases, with 22 bases remaining between them. The CDR3 covers 17 residues. The germline V gene encodes CDR1 SQVTM and CDR2 ANQGSEA. The protocol was immunoSEQ multiplex PCR, while the TCRdb copy is restricted to in-frame clones and leaves out a portion. The sample lists 120,000 or so clones; about nine tenths were seen once. The chain employs TRBV29-1 and TRBJ1-3, with a possible D match to TRBD1 (5 bases). The sequence was obtained from an adult in good health. Here the sequenced sample was peripheral blood, taken on day 0 of AZD1222 vaccination. The CDR3 DNA is TGCAGCGCCACGCAGAGGGGCGTCCTGAGCTCTGGAAACACCATATATTTT. This translates into CSATQRGVLSSGNTIYF.